A selection of T cell receptor beta chains follows, all from one sample in a study of shared clonotypes between healthy human individuals. Assay: immunoSEQ multiplex PCR; the TCRdb copy retains only in-frame clones and omits some. The data contain some 2,500,000 clones, less than 95% of them seen just once; the ten biggest clones take up 0.37%. The sample taken for sequencing was naive CD4+ T cells from PBMCs. The receptors were gathered from a man between 18 and 35 years old in good health. Some clones in this sample may be carry-over from other donors' samples. Each CDR3 is given with its conserved first and last residue. Each record gives: V gene, D gene, J gene, clone size, CDR3 protein, CDR3 DNA. D genes are given only for firm matches. A row's size may be missing; if present it is once, few, many or a size class.

v_call: TRBV7-9
d_call: .
j_call: TRBJ1-3
clone_size: .
cdr3_aa: CASSLGTYDRSGNTIYF
cdr3_nt: TGTGCCAGCAGCTTGGGGACGTATGATCGCTCTGGAAACACCATATATTTT

v_call: TRBV19
d_call: TRBD2
j_call: TRBJ2-1
clone_size: .
cdr3_aa: CASSFRREGQHNEQFF
cdr3_nt: TGTGCCAGTAGTTTTCGGCGGGAGGGCCAACACAATGAGCAGTTCTTC

v_call: TRBV28
d_call: TRBD1
j_call: TRBJ1-2
clone_size: .
cdr3_aa: CASSQGGANYGYTF
cdr3_nt: TGTGCCAGCAGTCAGGGGGGAGCTAACTATGGCTACACCTTC

v_call: TRBV2
d_call: .
j_call: TRBJ1-2
clone_size: .
cdr3_aa: CASSALGGYTF
cdr3_nt: TGTGCCAGCAGTGCCCTGGGCGGCTACACCTTC

v_call: TRBV7-2
d_call: .
j_call: TRBJ2-2
clone_size: .
cdr3_aa: CASSPQAAGGELFF
cdr3_nt: TGTGCCAGCAGCCCCCAGGCTGCGGGCGGGGAGCTGTTTTTT

v_call: TRBV6-5
d_call: .
j_call: TRBJ2-1
clone_size: .
cdr3_aa: CASSYGPSLNEQFF
cdr3_nt: TGTGCCAGCAGTTATGGGCCCAGCCTCAATGAGCAGTTCTTC

v_call: TRBV12-1
d_call: .
j_call: TRBJ2-3
clone_size: .
cdr3_aa: CASSLTGTSGRGTHTDTQYF
cdr3_nt: TGTGCCAGCAGCTTGACCGGGACTAGCGGGAGAGGCACACACACAGATACGCAGTATTTT

v_call: TRBV28
d_call: .
j_call: TRBJ2-7
clone_size: .
cdr3_aa: CASSRVYEQYF
cdr3_nt: TGTGCCAGCAGCAGGGTCTACGAGCAGTACTTC

v_call: TRBV28
d_call: .
j_call: TRBJ1-5
clone_size: .
cdr3_aa: CASSSIQPQHF
cdr3_nt: TGTGCCAGCAGTTCGATTCAGCCCCAGCATTTT

v_call: TRBV5-1
d_call: .
j_call: TRBJ2-1
clone_size: .
cdr3_aa: CASSLSTPTLWGEQFF
cdr3_nt: TGCGCCAGCAGCTTAAGCACCCCCACACTTTGGGGTGAGCAGTTCTTC

v_call: TRBV7-6
d_call: .
j_call: TRBJ2-3
clone_size: .
cdr3_aa: CASSLARGSDTQYF
cdr3_nt: TGTGCCAGCAGCTTAGCGCGCGGGTCAGATACGCAGTATTTT

v_call: TRBV27
d_call: .
j_call: TRBJ1-1
clone_size: .
cdr3_aa: CASAKPPYTEAFF
cdr3_nt: TGTGCCAGCGCTAAACCCCCTTACACTGAAGCTTTCTTT

v_call: TRBV5-1
d_call: .
j_call: TRBJ2-2
clone_size: .
cdr3_aa: CASSLPQPTEDANTGELFF
cdr3_nt: TGCGCCAGCAGCTTGCCCCAGCCGACAGAAGATGCGAACACCGGGGAGCTGTTTTTT

v_call: TRBV7-3
d_call: TRBD1
j_call: TRBJ2-3
clone_size: .
cdr3_aa: CASSLLAGQADTQYF
cdr3_nt: TGTGCCAGCAGCTTACTGGCGGGACAGGCAGATACGCAGTATTTT

v_call: TRBV7-9
d_call: .
j_call: TRBJ2-5
clone_size: once
cdr3_aa: CASSLDIRPQETQYF
cdr3_nt: TGTGCCAGCAGCTTAGACATAAGACCCCAAGAGACCCAGTACTTC

v_call: TRBV7-9
d_call: TRBD1
j_call: TRBJ1-1
clone_size: .
cdr3_aa: CASSLATGQGNTEAFF
cdr3_nt: TGTGCCAGCAGCTTAGCAACCGGACAGGGAAACACTGAAGCTTTCTTT

v_call: TRBV25-1
d_call: .
j_call: TRBJ2-1
clone_size: .
cdr3_aa: CASGRSYNEQFF
cdr3_nt: TGTGCCAGTGGGAGATCCTACAATGAGCAGTTCTTC

v_call: TRBV29-1
d_call: .
j_call: TRBJ2-1
clone_size: .
cdr3_aa: CSVGTTGFNEQFF
cdr3_nt: TGCAGCGTTGGAACCACAGGGTTCAATGAGCAGTTCTTC

v_call: TRBV6-5
d_call: .
j_call: TRBJ2-3
clone_size: .
cdr3_aa: CASRTGPADTQYF
cdr3_nt: TGTGCCAGCAGAACGGGACCCGCAGATACGCAGTATTTT

v_call: TRBV7-9
d_call: TRBD1
j_call: TRBJ2-5
clone_size: .
cdr3_aa: CASSHETGPLRETQYF
cdr3_nt: TGTGCCAGCAGCCACGAGACAGGGCCTCTAAGAGAGACCCAGTACTTC

v_call: TRBV30
d_call: TRBD1
j_call: TRBJ2-3
clone_size: .
cdr3_aa: CAWSSGTGGSDTQYF
cdr3_nt: TGTGCCTGGAGTTCCGGGACAGGGGGCTCAGATACGCAGTATTTT

v_call: TRBV7-2
d_call: .
j_call: TRBJ1-5
clone_size: .
cdr3_aa: CASSQYNQPQHF
cdr3_nt: TGTGCCAGCAGCCAATACAATCAGCCCCAGCATTTT

v_call: TRBV5-1
d_call: .
j_call: TRBJ1-4
clone_size: .
cdr3_aa: CASSRREDEKLFF
cdr3_nt: TGCGCCAGCAGCCGGAGGGAAGATGAAAAACTGTTTTTT

v_call: TRBV18
d_call: TRBD2
j_call: TRBJ2-7
clone_size: .
cdr3_aa: CASSGGSPREQYF
cdr3_nt: TGTGCCAGCTCAGGCGGGAGTCCTAGGGAGCAGTACTTC

v_call: TRBV28
d_call: TRBD2
j_call: TRBJ2-1
clone_size: .
cdr3_aa: CATQLADLYNEQFF
cdr3_nt: TGTGCCACACAACTAGCGGACCTATACAATGAGCAGTTCTTC

v_call: TRBV19
d_call: TRBD1
j_call: TRBJ2-1
clone_size: .
cdr3_aa: CASSMTGGTSNEQFF
cdr3_nt: TGTGCCAGTAGTATGACAGGGGGCACCTCCAATGAGCAGTTCTTC

v_call: TRBV5-6
d_call: .
j_call: TRBJ2-3
clone_size: once
cdr3_aa: CASSPHLRGGLDRDTQYF
cdr3_nt: TGTGCCAGCAGTCCCCACCTCAGGGGCGGGTTGGATCGGGATACGCAGTATTTT

v_call: TRBV6-1
d_call: .
j_call: TRBJ2-7
clone_size: .
cdr3_aa: CASSLPGLYEQYF
cdr3_nt: TGTGCCAGCAGCTTACCGGGGCTCTACGAGCAGTACTTC

v_call: TRBV6-1
d_call: TRBD1
j_call: TRBJ1-2
clone_size: once
cdr3_aa: CASSAPVDRAAYGYTF
cdr3_nt: TGTGCCAGCAGTGCCCCGGTCGACAGGGCCGCCTATGGCTACACCTTC

v_call: TRBV13
d_call: .
j_call: TRBJ1-1
clone_size: .
cdr3_aa: CASSPPEGTEAFF
cdr3_nt: TGTGCCAGCAGCCCCCCAGAGGGCACTGAAGCTTTCTTT

v_call: TRBV4-1
d_call: TRBD2
j_call: TRBJ2-1
clone_size: .
cdr3_aa: CASRRGLADYNEQFF
cdr3_nt: TGCGCCAGCAGGCGAGGACTAGCGGACTACAATGAGCAGTTCTTC

v_call: TRBV7-9
d_call: .
j_call: TRBJ1-5
clone_size: .
cdr3_aa: CASSRQGDNQPQHF
cdr3_nt: TGTGCCAGCAGCCGCCAGGGAGACAATCAGCCCCAGCATTTT

v_call: TRBV29-1
d_call: .
j_call: TRBJ2-3
clone_size: .
cdr3_aa: CSVRLSSRMLLTDTQYF
cdr3_nt: TGCAGCGTCCGCCTCTCCTCTAGAATGTTACTTACAGATACGCAGTATTTT

v_call: TRBV28
d_call: .
j_call: TRBJ1-2
clone_size: .
cdr3_aa: CATKDPAWNYGYTF
cdr3_nt: TGTGCCACCAAAGACCCAGCGTGGAACTATGGCTACACCTTC

v_call: TRBV28
d_call: .
j_call: TRBJ1-4
clone_size: .
cdr3_aa: CASSLFRVGDEKLFF
cdr3_nt: TGTGCCAGCAGTTTATTCAGGGTCGGGGATGAAAAACTGTTTTTT

v_call: TRBV5-4
d_call: TRBD2
j_call: TRBJ2-2
clone_size: .
cdr3_aa: CASSLTLAGLNTGELFF
cdr3_nt: TGTGCCAGCAGCTTGACACTAGCGGGACTGAACACCGGGGAGCTGTTTTTT

v_call: TRBV7-9
d_call: .
j_call: TRBJ2-3
clone_size: once
cdr3_aa: CASRVPPGPDTQYF
cdr3_nt: TGTGCCAGCAGAGTCCCCCCCGGCCCAGATACGCAGTATTTT

v_call: TRBV6-5
d_call: TRBD1
j_call: TRBJ1-2
clone_size: .
cdr3_aa: CASSPWTGEDGYTF
cdr3_nt: TGTGCCAGCAGCCCTTGGACAGGGGAAGATGGCTACACCTTC

v_call: TRBV27
d_call: .
j_call: TRBJ1-2
clone_size: .
cdr3_aa: CASSSLNRHGYTF
cdr3_nt: TGTGCCAGCAGTTCTTTAAACAGGCACGGCTACACCTTC

v_call: TRBV29-1
d_call: .
j_call: TRBJ1-1
clone_size: few
cdr3_aa: CSVDKGTDTEAFF
cdr3_nt: TGCAGCGTTGATAAGGGGACCGACACTGAAGCTTTCTTT

v_call: TRBV27
d_call: .
j_call: TRBJ2-1
clone_size: .
cdr3_aa: CASTTAFNEQFF
cdr3_nt: TGTGCCAGCACCACGGCGTTCAATGAGCAGTTCTTC

v_call: TRBV5-1
d_call: TRBD2
j_call: TRBJ2-5
clone_size: .
cdr3_aa: CASSSSSGRGETQYF
cdr3_nt: TGCGCCAGCAGCTCTTCTAGCGGGAGAGGGGAGACCCAGTACTTC

v_call: TRBV7-3
d_call: .
j_call: TRBJ2-2
clone_size: .
cdr3_aa: CASSLWDTGELFF
cdr3_nt: TGTGCCAGCAGCTTATGGGACACCGGGGAGCTGTTTTTT

v_call: TRBV30
d_call: TRBD1
j_call: TRBJ1-4
clone_size: .
cdr3_aa: CAWSVGGTGFEKLFF
cdr3_nt: TGTGCCTGGAGTGTAGGGGGGACAGGATTCGAAAAACTGTTTTTT

v_call: TRBV7-2
d_call: .
j_call: TRBJ1-1
clone_size: .
cdr3_aa: CASSFGGVRVYTEAFF
cdr3_nt: TGTGCCAGCAGCTTTGGCGGGGTTAGGGTGTACACTGAAGCTTTCTTT

v_call: TRBV5-6
d_call: .
j_call: TRBJ1-3
clone_size: .
cdr3_aa: CASWGRATGNTIYF
cdr3_nt: TGTGCCAGCTGGGGGAGGGCTACTGGAAACACCATATATTTT

v_call: TRBV9
d_call: .
j_call: TRBJ1-1
clone_size: .
cdr3_aa: CASSVRDWGPEAFF
cdr3_nt: TGTGCCAGCAGCGTAAGAGATTGGGGGCCAGAAGCTTTCTTT

v_call: TRBV27
d_call: .
j_call: TRBJ1-5
clone_size: .
cdr3_aa: CATLARYSNQPQHF
cdr3_nt: TGTGCCACCTTAGCAAGATATAGCAATCAGCCCCAGCATTTT